This T cell receptor (beta chain) comes out of a study of cytomegalovirus exposure and HLA in healthy donors. General study points: TCR beta sequences reportedly predicted most subjects' HLA-A and HLA-B alleles accurately.

Amplification used 60 Vbeta primers and 13 Jbeta primers. Sequencing was performed with immunoSEQ multiplex PCR; in TCRdb, only in-frame clones are kept and a portion is missing. Among 95,000 to 150,000 clones listed, approximately 80% were seen once. It was healthy bone marrow donors who served as donors. This clone occurred once. Antigen specificity is unknown. Trimming left V 0 bases short and J 4 bases short, with 7 bases between. The CDR3 is made up of 13 amino acids. CDR1 and CDR2 from the germline V gene are MNHEY and SVGAGI. The rearrangement uses TRBV6-5 and TRBJ2-7, with D perhaps matching TRBD1 (5 bases). The material sequenced was PBMCs. This TCR was sampled from a young man in good health and CMV-seropositive. The chain's CDR3 is CASSYSQEYEQYF. Written as DNA, the CDR3 is TGTGCCAGCAGTTACTCACAGGAATACGAGCAGTACTTC.